This T cell receptor beta chain originates from a study of human thymus T cells. Germline CDR1 MNHNY, CDR2 SVGAGI (reference sequence). V was cut by 7 bases and J by 0 bases, with 13 bases left in between. The length of the CDR3 is 16 residues. Overall study findings and caveats: Related research found strongly overlapping thymic repertoires in unrelated individuals.

To note about this clone: Its antigen is still unknown.

Thymic tissue was derived from resections collected during corrective heart surgery. TCRdb keeps only in-frame clones here, not all; method: immunoSEQ multiplex PCR. The data hold some 120,000 clones, with about 95% observed a single time. The origin of this receptor is a boy under three years old with a congenital heart defect but otherwise immunologically healthy. The chain couples TRBV6-6 to TRBJ1-6; D possibly corresponds to TRBD1 (5 bases). Sequencing was performed on thymus tissue. For the CDR3, the DNA is TGTGCCAGCACCGGGAAGGGGAACTCCTATAATTCACCCCTCCACTTT. It encodes CASTGKGNSYNSPLHF.